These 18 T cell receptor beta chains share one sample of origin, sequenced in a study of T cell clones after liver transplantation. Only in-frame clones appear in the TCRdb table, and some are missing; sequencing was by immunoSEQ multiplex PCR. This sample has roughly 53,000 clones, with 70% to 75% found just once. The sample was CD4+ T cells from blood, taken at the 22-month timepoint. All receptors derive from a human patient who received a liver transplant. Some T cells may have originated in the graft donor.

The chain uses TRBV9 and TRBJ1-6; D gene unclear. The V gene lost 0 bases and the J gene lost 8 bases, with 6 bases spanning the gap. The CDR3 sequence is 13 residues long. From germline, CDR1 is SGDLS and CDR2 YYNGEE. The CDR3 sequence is CASSVVPDSPLHF. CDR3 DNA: TGTGCCAGCAGCGTAGTACCAGATTCACCCCTCCACTTT. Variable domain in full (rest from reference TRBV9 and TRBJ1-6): DSGVTQTPKHLITATGQRVTLRCSPRSGDLSVYWYQQSLDQGLQFLIQYYNGEERAKGNILERFSAQQFPDLHSELNLSSLELGDSALYFCASSVVPDSPLHFGNGTRLTVT.

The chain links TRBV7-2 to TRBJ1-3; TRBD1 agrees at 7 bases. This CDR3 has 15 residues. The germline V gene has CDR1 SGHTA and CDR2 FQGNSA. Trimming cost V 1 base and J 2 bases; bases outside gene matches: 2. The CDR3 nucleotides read TGTGCCAGCAGCTTAGGAGGACAGGCTGGAAACACCATATATTTT. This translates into CASSLGGQAGNTIYF.

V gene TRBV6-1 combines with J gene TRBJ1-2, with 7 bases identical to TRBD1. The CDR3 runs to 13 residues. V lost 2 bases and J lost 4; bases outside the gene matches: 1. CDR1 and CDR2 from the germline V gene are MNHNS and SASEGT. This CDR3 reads CASSENRGYGYTF. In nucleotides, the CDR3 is TGTGCCAGCAGTGAAAACAGGGGCTATGGCTACACCTTC.

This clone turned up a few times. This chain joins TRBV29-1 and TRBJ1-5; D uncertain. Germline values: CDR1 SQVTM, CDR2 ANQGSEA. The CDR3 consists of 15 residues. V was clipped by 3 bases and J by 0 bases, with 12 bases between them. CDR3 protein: CSVDLGLISNQPQHF. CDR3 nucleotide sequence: TGCAGCGTTGATCTCGGACTAATTAGCAATCAGCCCCAGCATTTT. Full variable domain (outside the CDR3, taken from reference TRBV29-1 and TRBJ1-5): SAVISQKPSRDICQRGTSLTIQCQVDSQVTMMFWYRQQPGQSLTLIATANQGSEATYESGFVIDKFPISRPNLTFSTLTVSNMSPEDSSIYLCSVDLGLISNQPQHFGDGTRLSIL.

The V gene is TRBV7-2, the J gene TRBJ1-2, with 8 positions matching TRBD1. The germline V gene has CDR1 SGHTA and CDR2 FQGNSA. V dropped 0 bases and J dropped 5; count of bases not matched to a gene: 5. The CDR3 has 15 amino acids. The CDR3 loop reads CASSLAGGQGYGYTF. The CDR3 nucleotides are TGTGCCAGCAGCTTAGCGGGAGGACAGGGTTATGGCTACACCTTC. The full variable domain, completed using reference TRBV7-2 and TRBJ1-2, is GAGVSQSPSNKVTEKGKDVELRCDPISGHTALYWYRQSLGQGLEFLIYFQGNSAPDKSGLPSDRFSAERTGGSVSTLTIQRTQQEDSAVYLCASSLAGGQGYGYTFGSGTRLTVV.

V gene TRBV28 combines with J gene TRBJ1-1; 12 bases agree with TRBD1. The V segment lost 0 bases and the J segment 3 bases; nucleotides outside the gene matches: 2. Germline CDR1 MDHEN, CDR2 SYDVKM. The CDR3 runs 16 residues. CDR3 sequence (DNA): TGTGCCAGCAGTTTATGGGGACAGGGGGCGCACACTGAAGCTTTCTTT. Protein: CASSLWGQGAHTEAFF.

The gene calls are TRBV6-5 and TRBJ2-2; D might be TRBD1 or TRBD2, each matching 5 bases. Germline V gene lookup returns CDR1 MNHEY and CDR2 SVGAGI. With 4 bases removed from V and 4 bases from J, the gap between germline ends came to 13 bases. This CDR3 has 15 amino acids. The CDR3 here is CASSWGRELTGELFF. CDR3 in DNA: TGTGCCAGCAGTTGGGGACGAGAACTCACCGGGGAGCTGTTTTTT.

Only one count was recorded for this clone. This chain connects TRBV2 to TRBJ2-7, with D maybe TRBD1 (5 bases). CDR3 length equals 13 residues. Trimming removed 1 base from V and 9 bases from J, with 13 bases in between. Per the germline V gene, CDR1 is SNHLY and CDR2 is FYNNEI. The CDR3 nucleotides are TGTGCCAGCAGTGAAGTAGGGGAAGTTGGGCAGTACTTC. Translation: CASSEVGEVGQYF.

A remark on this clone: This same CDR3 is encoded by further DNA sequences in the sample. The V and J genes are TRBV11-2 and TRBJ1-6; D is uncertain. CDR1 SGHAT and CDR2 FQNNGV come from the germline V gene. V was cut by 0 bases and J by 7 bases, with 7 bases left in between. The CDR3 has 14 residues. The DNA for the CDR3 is TGTGCCAGCAGCTTAGAGGTCGAAAATTCACCCCTCCACTTT. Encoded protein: CASSLEVENSPLHF.

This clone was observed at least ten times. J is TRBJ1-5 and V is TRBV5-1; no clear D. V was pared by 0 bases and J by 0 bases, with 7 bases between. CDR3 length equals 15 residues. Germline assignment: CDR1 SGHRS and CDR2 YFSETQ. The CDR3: CASSLGPGSNQPQHF. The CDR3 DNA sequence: TGCGCCAGCAGCTTGGGCCCCGGTAGCAATCAGCCCCAGCATTTT.

CDR3: CASSPLSRGDSPLHF. The CDR3 region has the DNA TGTGCCAGCAGCCCCCTGTCCAGGGGCGATTCACCCCTCCACTTT. J is TRBJ1-6 and V is TRBV9; D perhaps matches TRBD1 (6 bases). V lost 4 bases to trimming and J lost 8 bases, with 16 bases between them. CDR1 is SGDLS and CDR2 is YYNGEE in the germline V gene. The CDR3 has 15 residues.

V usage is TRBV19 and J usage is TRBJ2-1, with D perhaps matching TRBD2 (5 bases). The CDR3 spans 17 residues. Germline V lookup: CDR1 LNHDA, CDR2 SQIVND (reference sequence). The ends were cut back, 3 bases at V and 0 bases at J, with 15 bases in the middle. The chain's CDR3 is CASSIWIGGSSYNEQFF. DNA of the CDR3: TGTGCCAGTAGTATTTGGATTGGTGGGAGCTCCTACAATGAGCAGTTCTTC.

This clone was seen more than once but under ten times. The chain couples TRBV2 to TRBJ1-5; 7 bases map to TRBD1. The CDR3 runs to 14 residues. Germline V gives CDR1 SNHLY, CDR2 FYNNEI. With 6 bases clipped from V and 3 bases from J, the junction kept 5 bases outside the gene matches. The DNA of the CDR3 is TGTGCCAGCAGACAGGGGTTGAACAATCAGCCCCAGCATTTT. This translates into CASRQGLNNQPQHF.

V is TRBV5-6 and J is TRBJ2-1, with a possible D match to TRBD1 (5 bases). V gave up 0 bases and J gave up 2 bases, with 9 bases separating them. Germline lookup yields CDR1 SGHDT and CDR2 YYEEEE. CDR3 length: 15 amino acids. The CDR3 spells CASSLAGSAYNEQFF. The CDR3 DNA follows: TGTGCCAGCAGCTTGGCAGGGTCAGCCTACAATGAGCAGTTCTTC.

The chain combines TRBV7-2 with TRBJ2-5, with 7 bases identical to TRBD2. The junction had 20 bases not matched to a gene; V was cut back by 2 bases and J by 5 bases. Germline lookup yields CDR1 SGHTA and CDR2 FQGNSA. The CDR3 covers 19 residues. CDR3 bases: TGTGCCAGCAGCTTAAAAAGCAAACACCGGACGGGGGGAGGTGAGACCCAGTACTTC. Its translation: CASSLKSKHRTGGGETQYF.

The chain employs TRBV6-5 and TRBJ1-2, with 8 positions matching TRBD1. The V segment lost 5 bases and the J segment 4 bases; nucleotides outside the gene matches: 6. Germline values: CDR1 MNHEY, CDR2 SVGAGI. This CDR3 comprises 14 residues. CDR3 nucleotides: TGTGCCAGCAGTGGGTTGACAGGGGCCTATGGCTACACCTTC. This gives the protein CASSGLTGAYGYTF.

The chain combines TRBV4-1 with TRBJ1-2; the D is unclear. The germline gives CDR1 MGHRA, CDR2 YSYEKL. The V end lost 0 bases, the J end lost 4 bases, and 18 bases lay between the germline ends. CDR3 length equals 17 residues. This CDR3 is CASSQDNGALGSYGYTF. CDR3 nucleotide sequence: TGCGCCAGCAGCCAAGATAACGGAGCCCTTGGGTCCTATGGCTACACCTTC.

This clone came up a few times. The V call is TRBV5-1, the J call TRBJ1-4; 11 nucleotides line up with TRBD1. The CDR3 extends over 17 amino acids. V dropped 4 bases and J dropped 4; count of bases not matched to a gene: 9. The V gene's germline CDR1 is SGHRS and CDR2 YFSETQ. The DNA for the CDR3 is TGCGCCAGCAGCCCCGGACAGGGGGCGTTGGGTAATGAAAAACTGTTTTTT. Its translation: CASSPGQGALGNEKLFF.